These T cell receptor beta chains were read from a single sample in a study of identical twins. One entry per CDR3 protein, called by TCRdb with MiXCR from the 5' RACE reads. The sample shows 1,800,000 or so distinct CDR3 sequences, under 35% of them seen only once. Sequenced: cord blood. These receptors were taken from a newborn girl in good health. The conserved cysteine and the conserved F or W are not part of the CDR3 here.

V gene,CDR3 protein
TRBV5-8,ASSPTGASGDTQY
TRBV20-1,SASGGGVSYEQY
TRBV20-1,SASRPFAGGPHNEQF
TRBV20-1,SARDEGLREQY
TRBV12-3/TRBV12-4,ASTTKLSSASYT
TRBV9,ASSVGRGNYEQY
TRBV13,ASSLGDRAILDSNEQF
TRBV30,AWSDLLQAGYT
TRBV6-5,ASSRDGTQY
TRBV10-3,AIRIADRHNEQF
TRBV11-2,ASSLPAGEQF
TRBV30,AWSRDRNTEAF
TRBV14,ASSRGYVQY
TRBV6-1,ASSDGLALRNIQY
TRBV11-1,ASSLEASGRYNEQF
TRBV18,ASSPLGLAGVLFYEQY
TRBV18,ASSPQLAGGSNEQF
TRBV20-1,SANIRGQPQH
TRBV5-1,ASSLASLGEQY
TRBV20-1,SARFGGTGLTYEQY
TRBV5-1,ASSLAGTSGASYEQY
TRBV7-2,ASSPIAGLSSNEQY
TRBV2,ASILTSGSTDTQY
TRBV7-6,ASSFSGLETQY
TRBV6-6,ASKVGEYTQY
TRBV20-1,SASRWEDSYNEQF
TRBV12-3/TRBV12-4,ASSLSGRVGNTGELF
TRBV12-3/TRBV12-4,ASTLRGTYYNEQF
TRBV12-3/TRBV12-4,ASTNLRTGSFNYGYT
TRBV20-1,SAEPGPRSYNEQF
TRBV15,ATSSSPTIEKLF
TRBV4-1,ASSQASDAYNEQF
TRBV4-2,ASSSGRAQY
TRBV4-2,ASSQDSLAWKTQY
TRBV28,ATGPGRQIDYEQY
TRBV7-8,ASSLRRETDTQY
TRBV10-3,AISEAFSGANVLT
TRBV12-3/TRBV12-4,ATAAQANEKLF
TRBV5-1,ASRRDKVPFNYGYT
TRBV4-1,ASSQDLATGNNSPPH
TRBV20-1,SATLRGQQY
TRBV7-8,ASSFSVDEQF
TRBV29-1,SVLKAGWNYGYT
TRBV12-3/TRBV12-4,ASSGTGMNQPQH
TRBV4-2,ASSQVRNSDGYT
TRBV5-1,ASSQHAAKVSYNEQF
TRBV7-9,ASSLALAGTPTDTQY
TRBV7-2,ASSLSGTIQYIDNEQF
TRBV11-2,ASSLDASLYEQY
TRBV29-1,SVEPRQGTSGNTIY
TRBV20-1,SAIGHGYGYT
TRBV30,AWSVREVGNQPQH
TRBV3-1,ASSPTREGAEAF
TRBV4-1,ASSQVLAGGADTQY